The 30 T cell receptor beta chains below come from one sample, sequenced in a study of CD8 T cells in Susac syndrome. The RNA input was roughly 0.45 to 1 ug, and it was reverse transcribed with random hexamers. TCRdb used MiXCR to reprocess the immunoSEQ multiplex PCR reads, holding one entry per CDR3 protein. The sample holds tens of thousands of distinct CDR3 sequences, about 91% seen once. The specimen sequenced was CD8+ T cells from PBMCs. The receptor source for this set is a human donor with multiple sclerosis.

The V call is TRBV20-1, the J call TRBJ2-7, with a possible D match to TRBD2 (5 bases). Germline V gene sequence: CDR1 DFQATT, CDR2 SNEGSKA (reference sequence). V lost 5 bases to trimming and J lost 2 bases, with 13 bases between them. The CDR3 runs 13 residues. The CDR3 spells CSARGLFAYEQYF. CDR3 DNA: TGCAGTGCTCGGGGATTATTTGCCTACGAGCAGTACTTC.

The CDR3 spells CASSLMAGGIETQYF. DNA for the CDR3: TGTGCCAGCAGCTTAATGGCAGGGGGCATAGAGACCCAGTACTTC. This chain links TRBV7-2 with TRBJ2-5; 8 bases align to TRBD1. The V and J ends lost 2 bases and 4 bases, in that order; junction bases with no gene match: 6. Germline CDR1 is SGHTA and CDR2 is FQGNSA. The CDR3 extends over 15 amino acids.

The CDR3 is CASRSVGGYYGYTF. CDR3 nucleotides: TGTGCCAGCAGATCAGTGGGGGGATACTATGGCTACACCTTC. The V and J genes are TRBV28 and TRBJ1-2; the D gene is possibly TRBD1 (5 bases). The CDR3 loop spans 14 amino acids. Per the germline V gene, CDR1 is MDHEN and CDR2 is SYDVKM. The germline V and J ends were trimmed by 6 bases and 3 bases, with 14 bases remaining between them.

The rearrangement uses TRBV3-1 and TRBJ1-1; a possible D gene is TRBD1 (5 bases). This CDR3 region has 16 residues. CDR1 and CDR2 (germline): LGHDT, YNNKEL (reference sequence). Trimming took off 7 bases at V and 1 base at J, with 19 bases between the two ends. As DNA, the CDR3 is TGTGCCAGCACCAGACGGCTTGGCGGACAGAACACTGAAGCTTTCTTT. Its protein is CASTRRLGGQNTEAFF.

The chain joins TRBV29-1 to TRBJ2-7; D may be TRBD1 (5 bases). Germline assignment: CDR1 SQVTM and CDR2 ANQGSEA. V gave up 4 bases and J gave up 2 bases, with 12 bases separating them. This CDR3 comprises 13 residues. The CDR3 coding sequence is TGCAGCGTTGCAGATGGGGCTACCTACGAGCAGTACTTC. As protein: CSVADGATYEQYF.

This clonotype was detected once. The chain has TRBV27 and TRBJ1-2; D call uncertain. The CDR3 totals 13 residues. The germline V gene has CDR1 MNHEY and CDR2 SMNVEV (reference sequence). The ends were cut back, 7 bases at V and 10 bases at J, with 19 bases in the middle. The CDR3 here is CASKPGLEENYTF. In DNA form, the CDR3 reads TGTGCCAGCAAACCCGGGCTTGAGGAGAACTACACCTTC.

CDR3 amino acids: CASSLSTASAYGYTF. The CDR3 DNA is TGTGCCAGCAGTTTATCAACCGCATCAGCTTATGGCTACACCTTC. This chain uses TRBV27 with TRBJ1-2; no reliable D call. CDR3 length equals 15 residues. From germline, CDR1 is MNHEY and CDR2 SMNVEV (reference sequence). V was cut by 0 bases and J by 5 bases, with 13 bases left in between.

This clonotype was seen only once. The chain uses TRBV7-9 and TRBJ1-1, with D possibly matching TRBD1 (6 bases). Trimming left V 6 bases short and J 1 base short, with 15 bases between. Per germline, CDR1 SEHNR and CDR2 FQNEAQ (reference sequence). The CDR3 has 15 residues. CDR3 sequence reads: CASRTQGFGNTEAFF. DNA of the CDR3: TGTGCCAGCAGGACACAGGGTTTCGGGAACACTGAAGCTTTCTTT.

The chain is built from TRBV11-2 and TRBJ2-5; 8 positions match TRBD2. V was pared by 3 bases and J by 1 base, with 10 bases of the junction left unmatched. The CDR3 contains 17 residues. CDR1 is SGHAT, CDR2 FQNNGV, per germline. CDR3 protein: CASSFWGGGFFQETQYF. The CDR3, as DNA: TGTGCCAGCAGCTTTTGGGGCGGGGGGTTTTTCCAAGAGACCCAGTACTTC.

This clonotype was detected only a few times. The chain uses TRBV2 and TRBJ2-7; 10 bases fit TRBD1. Trimming at V came to 6 bases and at J to 4 bases, leaving 6 bases not matched to a gene. The germline V gene has CDR1 SNHLY and CDR2 FYNNEI. The length of the CDR3 is 14 residues. The CDR3 here is CASSLGQGGYEQYF. The CDR3 DNA reads as TGTGCCAGCAGCCTAGGACAGGGGGGTTACGAGCAGTACTTC.

The chain recombines TRBV2 with TRBJ2-1; D unclear. The CDR3 has 12 amino acids. Looked up from germline, CDR1 is SNHLY and CDR2 is FYNNEI. Trimming took off 7 bases at V and 1 base at J, with 5 bases between the two ends. CDR3 nucleotides: TGTGCCAGCATGGGGTCCTACAATGAGCAGTTCTTC. The encoded protein is CASMGSYNEQFF.

V gene TRBV19 combines with J gene TRBJ1-1; 12 bases are shared with TRBD1. Germline V gene sequence: CDR1 LNHDA, CDR2 SQIVND (reference sequence). The CDR3 extends over 16 amino acids. V was pared by 5 bases and J by 1 base, with 5 bases of the junction left unmatched. CDR3 sequence (DNA): TGTGCCAGTAGTTCCGGGACAGGGGGCCCGAACACTGAAGCTTTCTTT. This encodes CASSSGTGGPNTEAFF.

The chain employs TRBV20-1 and TRBJ2-1, with D possibly being TRBD1 (5 bases). This CDR3 has 14 amino acids. Trimming shortened V by 1 base and J by 4 bases, and 11 bases separated the two germline ends. Germline V gene data show CDR1 as DFQATT and CDR2 as SNEGSKA (reference sequence). This CDR3 is CSARGQNQYNEQFF. In nucleotides, the CDR3 is TGCAGTGCTAGAGGACAGAACCAATACAATGAGCAGTTCTTC.

This clonotype has just a few counts. The chain employs TRBV6-1 and TRBJ1-1, with D perhaps TRBD1 (6 bases). Germline-derived CDR1 and CDR2 are MNHNS and SASEGT. The V gene lost 6 bases and the J gene lost 7 bases, with 12 bases spanning the gap. The CDR3 length is 12 residues. CDR3 DNA sequence: TGTGCCAGCAGGGGGGTGGACAGTGAAGCTTTCTTT. Its translation: CASRGVDSEAFF.

This chain connects TRBV6-1 to TRBJ2-5; D is perhaps TRBD2 (6 bases). V dropped 2 bases and J dropped 4 bases, with 20 bases sitting between them. The V gene's germline CDR1 is MNHNS and CDR2 SASEGT. CDR3 length equals 17 residues. CDR3 DNA sequence: TGTGCCAGCAGTGAAAGTACTAGCTGGGGAGGAGGAGAGACCCAGTACTTC. Residues: CASSESTSWGGGETQYF.

The chain employs TRBV28 and TRBJ2-5, with D perhaps matching TRBD1 (6 bases). Germline CDR1 MDHEN, CDR2 SYDVKM. This CDR3 has 13 residues. V was shortened by 3 bases and J by 5 bases, with 10 bases between the two germline ends. The CDR3 protein is CASSFSQGETQYF. Here the CDR3 DNA reads TGTGCCAGCAGTTTTTCCCAGGGGGAGACCCAGTACTTC.

The rearrangement uses TRBV19 and TRBJ1-6; D is ambiguous. CDR3 length: 15 residues. Trimming removed 3 bases at V and 7 bases at J, with 13 bases between. Germline V gives CDR1 LNHDA, CDR2 SQIVND (reference sequence). The CDR3 nucleotides read TGTGCCAGTAGTATTTCGGGAGGAGGCAATTCACCCCTCCACTTT. Amino acids: CASSISGGGNSPLHF.

V gene TRBV10-3 combines with J gene TRBJ2-1, with 7 bases identical to TRBD1. J gave up 2 bases and V 4 bases, and 8 bases lay outside the gene matches. Germline V gene data show CDR1 as ENHRY and CDR2 as SYGVKD. CDR3 length: 16 amino acids. In nucleotides, the CDR3 is TGTGCCATCAGTGGAAAACAGGGGACGGCCTACAATGAGCAGTTCTTC. Translated: CAISGKQGTAYNEQFF.

The genes are TRBV6-5 and TRBJ1-5, with TRBD1 as a possible D gene (5 bases). CDR1 is MNHEY, CDR2 SVGAGI, per germline. V gave up 0 bases and J gave up 7 bases, with 13 bases separating them. The CDR3 contains 15 residues. CDR3 DNA sequence: TGTGCCAGCAGTTACTCGGGGGAAGGGCACCAGCCCCAGCATTTT. Protein product: CASSYSGEGHQPQHF.

J is TRBJ2-2 and V is TRBV7-3; D is undetermined. V shed 0 bases and J shed 6 bases, with 5 bases lying between them. The germline V gene has CDR1 SGHTA and CDR2 FQGTGA. This CDR3 is 13 amino acids long. CDR3 DNA: TGTGCCAGCAGCTTAACGGGGTCCGGGGAGCTGTTTTTT. Protein: CASSLTGSGELFF.

The V gene is TRBV6-5, the J gene TRBJ2-1, with D maybe TRBD1 (5 bases). V was shortened by 0 bases and J by 0 bases, with 9 bases between the two germline ends. This CDR3 region has 16 residues. The V gene's germline CDR1 is MNHEY and CDR2 SVGAGI. For the CDR3, the DNA is TGTGCCAGCAGTTACTCGGGGCGGAGCTCCTACAATGAGCAGTTCTTC. It translates to CASSYSGRSSYNEQFF.

The CDR3 loop reads CASSHSDPAGGTEAFF. In DNA form, the CDR3 reads TGTGCCAGCAGTCACAGTGACCCAGCCGGGGGCACTGAAGCTTTCTTT. The chain links TRBV6-6 to TRBJ1-1; D perhaps matches TRBD1 (5 bases). The germline gives CDR1 MNHNY, CDR2 SVGAGI (reference sequence). The CDR3 sequence is 16 residues long. Trimming took 5 bases from V and 4 from J, leaving 20 bases between them.

The chain recombines TRBV28 with TRBJ1-2; D perhaps matches TRBD1 (5 bases). CDR3 size: 14 residues. Per the germline V gene, CDR1 is MDHEN and CDR2 is SYDVKM. V was cut by 6 bases and J by 3 bases, with 14 bases left in between. CDR3 sequence: CASRTPTAYYGYTF. Here the CDR3 DNA reads TGTGCCAGCAGGACCCCGACAGCCTACTATGGCTACACCTTC.

V and J are TRBV13 and TRBJ1-1, with D unclear. The CDR3 loop spans 15 amino acids. Germline CDR1 reads PRHDT; CDR2 reads FYEKMQ (reference sequence). V lost 2 bases and J lost 0, with 10 bases in between. The CDR3: CASSLIATLNTEAFF. DNA for the CDR3: TGTGCCAGCAGCTTAATAGCTACCTTGAACACTGAAGCTTTCTTT.

This clonotype was observed a single time. The genes are TRBV25-1 and TRBJ1-1, with D unclear. The CDR3 is made up of 11 amino acids. The V and J ends lost 3 bases and 11 bases respectively, with 10 bases between them. Per the germline V gene, CDR1 is MGHDK and CDR2 is SYGVNS. CDR3 in DNA: TGTGCCAGCAGTGATTTTTTGGGCGCTTTCTTT. Encoded protein: CASSDFLGAFF.

This clonotype has just one count. The chain uses TRBV7-9 and TRBJ2-1; D is possibly TRBD1 (6 bases). In germline, CDR1 is SEHNR, CDR2 FQNEAQ (reference sequence). Trimming took 5 bases from V and 10 from J, leaving 18 bases between them. The CDR3 consists of 14 residues. The CDR3 region has the DNA TGTGCCAGCAGCCCGCCCCCAGGGGTCGACGAGCAGTTCTTC. Encoded protein: CASSPPPGVDEQFF.

V gene TRBV4-3 combines with J gene TRBJ2-3; TRBD2 matches 12 bases. CDR3 size: 16 residues. In germline, CDR1 is LGHNA, CDR2 YSLEER. The J segment lost 3 bases and the V segment lost 3 bases, leaving 4 bases of the junction unmatched. Here the CDR3 reads CASSHLGTSGTDTQYF. In nucleotides, the CDR3 is TGCGCCAGCAGCCATCTAGGGACTAGCGGGACAGATACGCAGTATTTT.

J is TRBJ2-7 and V is TRBV28; TRBD1 matches 8 bases. V lost 2 bases to trimming and J lost 1 base; unmatched junction nucleotides: 7. Germline CDR1 is MDHEN and CDR2 is SYDVKM. The CDR3 extends over 16 amino acids. The CDR3 region is CASSLIGDRYSYEQYF. CDR3 DNA: TGTGCCAGCAGTTTAATTGGGGACAGGTATTCCTACGAGCAGTACTTC.

This clonotype was counted between two and nine times. This chain connects TRBV11-1 to TRBJ2-7; D is possibly TRBD1 (6 bases). The V gene's germline CDR1 is SGHAT and CDR2 FQDESV (reference sequence). V gave up 3 bases and J gave up 5 bases, with 32 bases separating them. The CDR3 is made up of 20 amino acids. The DNA of the CDR3 is TGTGCCAGCAGCTTTATGGGGATAACATTTTGTCGATCAGGGGAGAACGAGCAGTACTTC. It is translated as CASSFMGITFCRSGENEQYF.

The rearrangement links TRBV15 to TRBJ1-5; D possibly corresponds to TRBD1 (5 bases). CDR3 length equals 14 residues. V lost 8 bases, J lost 2 bases, and 13 bases lay in between. Germline V gives CDR1 LNHNV, CDR2 YYDKDF (reference sequence). CDR3 DNA sequence: TGTGCCACCCAACGGGGAGGGGGCAATCAGCCCCAGCATTTT. This translates into CATQRGGGNQPQHF.